A single sample is the source of the 27 T cell receptor beta chains below, sequenced in a study of T cell repertoires in cytomegalovirus infection (dated by TCRdb to between 2018 and 2021). The run used an Illumina HiSeq 1500. The public reads were run again by TCRdb, first through fastp at Q25 and then through MiXCR, and only productive beta chains were kept. Rows merge per CDR3 protein into single entries with the most common DNA and genes. A total of fewer than 950,000 distinct CDR3 sequences appear in this sample, about 30% of them only once. The top ten clones comprise roughly 12% of the sample. For these TCRs, the target antigens are not known. The treatment or condition label on this specimen signifies: in vitro stimulation with specific CMV peptide epitopes to enrich CMV-specific T cells. The source material was cultured CD8+ T cells from PBMCs, sampled from culture after CMV antigen stimulation. The receptors derive from a human donor in good health (CMV status not recorded). Some clones in this sample may be carry-over from other donors' samples.

This clonotype was counted a few times. The chain couples TRBV6-5 to TRBJ1-5, with 8 bases lining up with TRBD1. The length of the CDR3 is 16 residues. From germline, CDR1 is MNHEY and CDR2 SVGAGI. With V trimmed by 6 bases and J by 6 bases, 13 bases remained unmatched. CDR3 residues: CASSSGRTGLRQPQHF. For the CDR3, the DNA is TGTGCCAGCAGCTCCGGCCGGACAGGGCTTCGTCAGCCCCAGCATTTT.

This clonotype was found once. The genes are TRBV19 and TRBJ1-1, with D unclear. The V gene's germline CDR1 is LNHDA and CDR2 SQIVND (reference sequence). V was pared by 6 bases and J by 8 bases, with 13 bases between. The CDR3 is made up of 12 amino acids. Here the CDR3 reads CASRSETDEAFF. In nucleotides, the CDR3 is TGTGCCAGTAGATCCGAGACCGACGAAGCTTTCTTT.

J is TRBJ2-2 and V is TRBV4-2, with 11 bases fitting TRBD2. The J segment lost 3 bases and the V segment lost 4 bases, leaving 4 bases of the junction unmatched. CDR1 is LGHNA and CDR2 is YNFKEQ in the germline V gene. The length of the CDR3 is 16 residues. CDR3 region: CASSPGGLADTGELFF. In nucleotides, the CDR3 is TGTGCCAGCAGCCCAGGGGGACTAGCGGACACCGGGGAGCTGTTTTTT.

This clonotype was counted at least ten times. The rearrangement uses TRBV7-6 and TRBJ2-1; 7 bases agree with TRBD1. Germline V gene sequence: CDR1 SGHVS, CDR2 FNYEAQ. The CDR3 has 13 residues. V shed 4 bases and J 10 bases; nucleotides not matched to a gene: 7. CDR3: CASSSFDRDEQFF. In DNA, the CDR3 is TGTGCCAGCAGCTCATTTGACAGGGACGAGCAGTTCTTC.

The V gene is TRBV29-1, the J gene TRBJ2-1, with 8 nucleotides matching TRBD2. Germline trimming cut 1 base from V and 3 bases from J; bases unmatched to any gene: 8. CDR1 SQVTM and CDR2 ANQGSEA come from the germline V gene. The CDR3 is made up of 16 amino acids. DNA for the CDR3: TGCAGCGTTGAAGTCCTGGCTAGCGGGTTCTACAATGAGCAGTTCTTC. Its translation: CSVEVLASGFYNEQFF.

The chain recombines TRBV10-1 with TRBJ2-7; TRBD1 aligns across 9 bases. V shed 2 bases, J shed 0 bases, and the junction held 2 bases outside the gene matches. The V gene's germline CDR1 is WNHNN and CDR2 SYGVQD (reference sequence). The CDR3 contains 15 residues. This CDR3 reads CASSERGQGSYEQYF. The CDR3, as DNA: TGCGCCAGCAGTGAGCGGGGACAGGGCTCCTACGAGCAGTACTTC.

This clonotype appeared a few times. V and J are TRBV12-3 or TRBV12-4 and TRBJ1-1; no definite D call. The CDR3 contains 13 residues. Between the trimmed V and J ends, which lost 6 bases and 1 base, there was a span of 9 bases. For the CDR3, the DNA is TGTGCCAGCAGCTCTCCACGGAACACTGAAGCTTTCTTT. Its protein is CASSSPRNTEAFF.

This clonotype was counted a few times. The gene calls are TRBV19 and TRBJ2-5; TRBD1 matches 8 bases. Germline V gene sequence: CDR1 LNHDA, CDR2 SQIVND (reference sequence). The CDR3 is made up of 15 amino acids. V was pared by 4 bases and J by 5 bases, with 9 bases of the junction left unmatched. The chain's CDR3 is CASSTTGVYSETQYF. The CDR3 DNA follows: TGTGCCAGTAGTACGACAGGGGTTTATTCGGAGACCCAGTACTTC. Looking up the rest from reference TRBV19 and TRBJ2-5 gives the full variable domain: DGGITQSPKYLFRKEGQNVTLSCEQNLNHDAMYWYRQDPGQGLRLIYYSQIVNDFQKGDIAEGYSVSREKKESFPLTVTSAQKNPTAFYLCASSTTGVYSETQYFGPGTRLLVL.

In its sample, this clonotype was seen a few times. Relative to the germline gene, one junction end is altered; a read error may explain this. The rearrangement uses TRBV4-1 and TRBJ2-2, with D perhaps TRBD1 (6 bases). The CDR3 consists of 17 residues. Per the germline V gene, CDR1 is MGHRA and CDR2 is YSYEKL. The CDR3 region is CASRQGDRAGDTGELFF. The CDR3 region has the DNA TGCGCCAGCAGACAAGGGGATCGGGCAGGGGACACCGGGGAGCTGTTTTTT.

The chain carries TRBV15 and TRBJ1-1; TRBD1 agrees at 9 bases. V shed 0 bases, J shed 1 base, and the junction held 9 bases outside the gene matches. CDR1 is LNHNV, CDR2 YYDKDF, per germline (reference sequence). This CDR3 comprises 18 residues. The CDR3 loop reads CATSRDLDRGSWNTEAFF. The CDR3 DNA follows: TGTGCCACCAGCAGAGATCTGGACAGGGGTTCGTGGAACACTGAAGCTTTCTTT.

This clonotype showed up just a few times. The chain employs TRBV6-1 and TRBJ2-5, with a weak D call TRBD1 (5 bases). This CDR3 comprises 13 residues. Germline CDR1 MNHNS, CDR2 SASEGT. Trimming shortened V by 2 bases and J by 8 bases, and 12 bases separated the two germline ends. CDR3 amino acids: CASSEWGLETQYF. The DNA for the CDR3 is TGTGCCAGCAGTGAATGGGGCCTCGAAACCCAGTACTTC.

This clonotype has at least ten counts. The chain joins TRBV7-3 to TRBJ2-2; tentatively, D is TRBD1 or TRBD2 (5 bases each). Looked up from germline, CDR1 is SGHTA and CDR2 is FQGTGA. Trimming pared 4 bases from V and 4 bases from J, leaving 16 bases between. This CDR3 contains 16 residues. The chain's CDR3 is CASSSGPSRSTGELFF. The CDR3 region has the DNA TGTGCCAGCAGCTCGGGGCCATCCCGGAGCACCGGGGAGCTGTTTTTT.

The CDR3 sequence: CATTGQGINQPQHF. In DNA, the CDR3 is TGCGCCACGACGGGACAGGGAATCAATCAGCCCCAGCATTTT. V usage is TRBV10-2 and J usage is TRBJ1-5, with 9 bases fitting TRBD1. This CDR3 is built from 14 residues. Germline assignment: CDR1 WSHSY and CDR2 SAAADI. With 10 bases clipped from V and 3 bases from J, the junction kept 7 bases outside the gene matches.

In the case of this clonotype: This sequence may be a read error, since a much larger clone differs from it by one base. The chain employs TRBV7-6 and TRBJ2-5, with 7 positions matching TRBD1. With 4 bases clipped from V and 2 bases from J, the junction kept 4 bases outside the gene matches. CDR1 and CDR2 (germline): SGHVS, FNYEAQ. CDR3 length equals 14 residues. The CDR3 DNA is TGTGCCAGCAGCTCGGACAGGAGACAAGAGACCCAGTACTTC. The encoded protein is CASSSDRRQETQYF.

Points on this clonotype: Its ends do not fully match the called genes, so a read error is possible. The chain has TRBV28 and TRBJ2-5; D possibly corresponds to TRBD1 (6 bases). The CDR3 spans 13 residues. Germline CDR1 MDHEN, CDR2 SYDVKM. CDR3 DNA sequence: TGTGTCAGCACCGATCCAGGGGAAGAGACCCAGTACTTC. This translates into CVSTDPGEETQYF. The whole variable domain, filled in from reference TRBV28 and TRBJ2-5, reads DVKVTQSSRYLVKRTGEKVFLECVQDMDHENMFWYRQDPGLGLRLIYFSYDVKMKEKGDIPEGYSVSREKKERFSLILESASTNQTSMYLCVSTDPGEETQYFGPGTRLLVL.

The rearrangement links TRBV6-5 to TRBJ2-1; D remains ambiguous. This CDR3 region has 12 residues. The ends were cut back, 6 bases at V and 9 bases at J, with 12 bases in the middle. Germline CDR1 reads MNHEY; CDR2 reads SVGAGI. The CDR3 nucleotides read TGTGCCAGCAGCAATGGACCCAGTGAGCAGTTCTTC. The encoded protein is CASSNGPSEQFF.

This clonotype showed up just a few times. The chain combines TRBV27 with TRBJ2-5; no firm D call. The CDR3 spans 14 residues. V gave up 5 bases and J gave up 6 bases, with 16 bases separating them. Germline CDR1 reads MNHEY; CDR2 reads SMNVEV (reference sequence). The CDR3 bases are TGTGCCAGCAGTCCCCGGGTTCCGATAAAGACCCAGTACTTC. Protein: CASSPRVPIKTQYF.

This clonotype was seen more than once but under ten times. The V call is TRBV20-1, the J call TRBJ2-7, with D unclear. The CDR3 sequence is 16 residues long. V lost 3 bases to trimming and J lost 3 bases, with 21 bases between them. The germline V gene encodes CDR1 DFQATT and CDR2 SNEGSKA (reference sequence). CDR3 amino acids: CSARLVGREVNYEQYF. As DNA, the CDR3 is TGCAGTGCTAGGTTAGTTGGTAGGGAAGTGAACTACGAGCAGTACTTC.

Of note for this clonotype: Since a much larger clone is just one base distant, this may be a read error. The chain recombines TRBV12-3 or TRBV12-4 with TRBJ2-5, with 8 bases that match TRBD2. There are 16 residues in the CDR3. CDR3 DNA sequence: TGTGACAGCAGAACCCTGAGCGGGGGAAAGGGAGAGACCCAGTACTTC. Protein product: CDSRTLSGGKGETQYF.

This clonotype was seen a few times. This chain links TRBV4-1 with TRBJ2-5; 7 nucleotides agree with TRBD1. The germline gives CDR1 MGHRA, CDR2 YSYEKL. This CDR3 is 15 amino acids long. The V and J ends lost 4 bases and 4 bases, in that order; junction bases with no gene match: 9. This CDR3 reads CASSRAPQGSETQYF. CDR3 nucleotide sequence: TGCGCCAGCAGCCGAGCTCCACAGGGGTCAGAGACCCAGTACTTC.

In its sample, this clonotype was seen a few times. The rearrangement joins TRBV6-1 to TRBJ2-1, with 9 bases identical to TRBD1. This CDR3 contains 13 residues. The germline V gene has CDR1 MNHNS and CDR2 SASEGT. V shed 9 bases, J shed 7 bases, and the junction held 7 bases outside the gene matches. The CDR3 loop is CASTGTGTNEQFF. The CDR3 nucleotides read TGTGCCAGTACCGGGACAGGGACAAATGAGCAGTTCTTC.

This clonotype showed up just a few times. The chain uses TRBV4-2 and TRBJ1-4; a weak D match, TRBD1 (6 bases). CDR1 LGHNA and CDR2 YNFKEQ come from the germline V gene. The V gene lost 3 bases and the J gene lost 8 bases, with 10 bases spanning the gap. The length of the CDR3 is 13 residues. The CDR3 DNA sequence: TGTGCCAGCAGCCATGATGACAGGGAAAAACTGTTTTTT. Translating gives CASSHDDREKLFF.

The chain couples TRBV6-6 to TRBJ2-3; 10 positions agree with TRBD2. The CDR3 has 17 residues. The J segment lost 3 bases and the V segment lost 6 bases, leaving 12 bases of the junction unmatched. Germline CDR1 and CDR2: MNHNY and SVGAGI (reference sequence). As DNA, the CDR3 is TGTGCCAGCAGCCTCTCGGGGCTAGCGGGGGAAACAGATACGCAGTATTTT. Amino acids: CASSLSGLAGETDTQYF.

The chain links TRBV6-1 to TRBJ2-5; D tentatively fits TRBD1 or TRBD2 (5 bases each). The CDR3 contains 11 residues. Germline lookup yields CDR1 MNHNS and CDR2 SASEGT. Trimming took 9 bases from V and 5 from J, leaving 10 bases between them. CDR3 in amino acids: CASVEGETQYF. In DNA form, the CDR3 reads TGTGCCAGTGTCGAGGGGGAGACCCAGTACTTC.

The V call is TRBV14, the J call TRBJ1-1, with D hard to call. There are 17 residues in the CDR3. Per the germline V gene, CDR1 is SGHDN and CDR2 is FVKESK. V lost 0 bases and J lost 4, with 18 bases in between. The CDR3 DNA is TGTGCCAGCAGCCAAGATACTAGGGAGGGAGAGGCCACTGAAGCTTTCTTT. Translating it yields CASSQDTREGEATEAFF.

The table lists this clonotype with a few counts. The chain is built from TRBV29-1 and TRBJ1-2; TRBD1 matches 11 bases. With 1 base clipped from V and 2 bases from J, the junction kept 3 bases outside the gene matches. CDR3 length: 15 amino acids. CDR1 and CDR2 (germline): SQVTM, ANQGSEA. The chain's CDR3 is CSVEGRDRGNYGYTF. The CDR3, as DNA: TGCAGCGTTGAAGGCCGGGACAGGGGGAACTATGGCTACACCTTC.

This clonotype was found a few times. The CDR3 reads CSVESGQGYGDTQYF. The DNA of the CDR3 is TGCAGCGTTGAATCGGGACAGGGTTATGGAGATACGCAGTATTTT. The J gene is TRBJ2-3, the V gene TRBV29-1, with TRBD1 matching 9 bases. From germline, CDR1 is SQVTM and CDR2 ANQGSEA. The CDR3 runs 15 residues. The ends lost 2 bases at V and 5 bases at J; junction bases unmatched: 8.